This passage covers 3 T cell receptor beta chains from one sample sequenced in a study of blood T cell repertoires in COVID-19. Clones were read by immunoSEQ multiplex PCR, and TCRdb kept only the in-frame ones, dropping some. This table has roughly 120,000 clones, 70% to 80% appearing once. The sequenced sample consisted of peripheral blood. The receptors were sampled from a woman in her fifties or sixties with acute or convalescent COVID-19.

The V gene is TRBV6-1, the J gene TRBJ1-5, with D possibly TRBD1 on 5 matching bases. CDR1 and CDR2 from the germline V gene are MNHNS and SASEGT. The CDR3 extends over 15 amino acids. Trimming took 2 bases from V and 7 from J, leaving 15 bases between them. CDR3 sequence (DNA): TGTGCCAGCAGTGAATGGGGGGGGTCGGGGCAGCCCCAGCATTTT. As protein: CASSEWGGSGQPQHF.

The chain joins TRBV19 to TRBJ1-6; 8 positions match TRBD1. The CDR3 runs to 14 residues. Germline CDR1 reads LNHDA; CDR2 reads SQIVND (reference sequence). Losses at the gene ends were 7 bases for V and 7 bases for J; bases not matched to a gene: 6. The CDR3 DNA reads as TGTGCCAGTACCCCGGACAGGGTAAATTCACCCCTCCACTTT. This encodes CASTPDRVNSPLHF.

This chain links TRBV18 with TRBJ1-2; 12 bases agree with TRBD1. Germline lookup yields CDR1 KGHSH and CDR2 LQKENI. This CDR3 is 15 amino acids long. The V gene end was trimmed by 2 bases and the J gene end by 7 bases; junction bases not matched to a gene: 5. The CDR3 nucleotides read TGTGCCAGCTCACCAGAGGGACAGGGGGCCGGTGGCTACACCTTC. Translation: CASSPEGQGAGGYTF. Variable domain in full (rest from reference TRBV18 and TRBJ1-2): NAGVMQNPRHLVRRRGQEARLRCSPMKGHSHVYWYRQLPEEGLKFMVYLQKENIIDESGMPKERFSAEFPKEGPSILRIQQVVRGDSAAYFCASSPEGQGAGGYTFGSGTRLTVV.